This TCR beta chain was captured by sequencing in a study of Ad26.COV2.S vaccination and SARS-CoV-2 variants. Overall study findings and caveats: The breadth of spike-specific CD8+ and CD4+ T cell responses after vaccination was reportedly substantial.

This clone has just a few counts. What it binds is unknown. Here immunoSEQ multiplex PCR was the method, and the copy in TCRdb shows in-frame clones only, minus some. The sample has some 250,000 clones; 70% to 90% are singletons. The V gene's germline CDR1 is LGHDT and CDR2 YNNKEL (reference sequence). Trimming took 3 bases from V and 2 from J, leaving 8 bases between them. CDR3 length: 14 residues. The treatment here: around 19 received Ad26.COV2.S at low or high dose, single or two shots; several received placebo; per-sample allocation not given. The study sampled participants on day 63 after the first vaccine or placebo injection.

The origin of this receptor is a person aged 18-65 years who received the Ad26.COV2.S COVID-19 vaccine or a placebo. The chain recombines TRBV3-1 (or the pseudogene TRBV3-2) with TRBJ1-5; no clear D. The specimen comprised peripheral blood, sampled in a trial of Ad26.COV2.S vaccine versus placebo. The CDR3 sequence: CASSQGGGNQPQHF. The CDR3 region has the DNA TGTGCCAGCAGCCAGGGCGGGGGCAATCAGCCCCAGCATTTT.